This T cell receptor (beta chain) is from a study of cytomegalovirus exposure and HLA in healthy donors. Study results and caveats: Serostatus for CMV was the only available immune exposure information.

This clone has a single count. The antigen remains unidentified. PCR employed 60 Vbeta and 13 Jbeta primers. Profiling relied on immunoSEQ multiplex PCR, and the TCRdb table lists in-frame clones only, not all of them. Here the sample spans approximately 190,000 clones, over 75% being singletons. V shed 2 bases and J 8 bases; nucleotides not matched to a gene: 12. The CDR3 loop spans 17 amino acids. Germline V gene data show CDR1 as LGHNA and CDR2 as YSLEER. The specimen was PBMCs. This chain uses TRBV4-3 with TRBJ1-6; the match to TRBD1 covers 7 bases. The receptor was isolated from a boy aged 2 to 9 in good health and CMV-seronegative. The chain's CDR3 is CASSQHISTGSDSPLHF. For the CDR3, the DNA is TGCGCCAGCAGCCAACATATATCGACAGGGAGCGATTCACCCCTCCACTTT.